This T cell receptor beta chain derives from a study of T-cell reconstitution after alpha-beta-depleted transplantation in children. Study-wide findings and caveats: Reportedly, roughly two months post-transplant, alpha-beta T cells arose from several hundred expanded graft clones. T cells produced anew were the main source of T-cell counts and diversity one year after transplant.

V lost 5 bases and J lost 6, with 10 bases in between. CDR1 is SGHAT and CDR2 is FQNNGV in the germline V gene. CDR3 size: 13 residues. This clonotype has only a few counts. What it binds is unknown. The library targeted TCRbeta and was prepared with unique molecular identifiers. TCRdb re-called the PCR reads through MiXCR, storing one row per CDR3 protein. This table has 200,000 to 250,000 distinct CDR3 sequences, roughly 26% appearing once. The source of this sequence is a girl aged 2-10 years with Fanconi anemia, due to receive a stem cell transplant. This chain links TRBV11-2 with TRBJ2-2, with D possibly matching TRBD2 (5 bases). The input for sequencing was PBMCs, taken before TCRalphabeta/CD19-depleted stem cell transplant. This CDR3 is CASSPLVPGELFF. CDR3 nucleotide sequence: TGTGCCAGCAGCCCACTAGTGCCCGGGGAGCTGTTTTTT.